This TCR beta chain was captured by sequencing in a study of shared clonotypes between healthy human individuals. The protocol was immunoSEQ multiplex PCR, while the TCRdb copy is restricted to in-frame clones and leaves out a portion. The data hold just over 2,000,000 clones, with roughly 94% observed a single time. The CDR3 length is 12 residues. CDR1 SGHDT and CDR2 YYEEEE come from the germline V gene. Between the trimmed V and J ends, which lost 0 bases and 6 bases, there was a span of 7 bases. In the case of this clone: A read error may be the cause here, since a much bigger clone is one base away.

Positively selected for CCR7, the CD45RO-negative cells used as naive CD8 cells excluded terminally differentiated effector memory CD45RA+ cells. This chain links TRBV5-6 with TRBJ2-7; D is perhaps TRBD1 (6 bases). The sample consisted of naive CD8+ T cells sorted from blood. This sequence was found in a man younger than 35 in good health. CDR3 protein: CASSLGTAEQYF. The CDR3 nucleotides are TGTGCCAGCAGCTTGGGGACAGCCGAGCAGTACTTC. The entire variable domain, with the rest obtained from reference TRBV5-6 and TRBJ2-7, is as follows: DAGVTQSPTHLIKTRGQQVTLRCSPKSGHDTVSWYQQALGQGPQFIFQYYEEEERQRGNFPDRFSGHQFPNYSSELNVNALLLGDSALYLCASSLGTAEQYFGPGTRLTVT.